This TCR beta chain was identified in a study of T-cell reconstitution after alpha-beta-depleted transplantation in children. Overall study results and limits: Recipient T cells and thymic progenitors that survived gave rise to the high TCRbeta diversity observed at day 60 in some patients.

A TCRbeta library incorporating unique molecular identifiers was prepared. TCRdb re-analysed the PCR reads in MiXCR, keeping a single row per CDR3 protein. The sample records hundreds of thousands of distinct CDR3 sequences, about 17% being singletons. Comments on this clonotype: What it recognizes is unknown.

The CDR3 runs 18 residues. Trimming at V came to 5 bases and at J to 0 bases, leaving 10 bases not matched to a gene. The source material was PBMCs, mostly from graft donor cells, sampled 360 days after TCRalphabeta/CD19-depleted stem cell transplant. The chain carries TRBV12-3 or TRBV12-4 and TRBJ1-2, with 12 bases lining up with TRBD1. This receptor was obtained from a boy younger than two who had a stem cell transplant for Wiskott-Aldrich syndrome, so the T cells may come from the graft donor. The CDR3 nucleotides are TGTGCCAGCAGTGGCACCGGGACAGGGGGCAGAGCTAACTATGGCTACACCTTC. Protein sequence: CASSGTGTGGRANYGYTF.